This TCR beta chain was sequenced in a study of T-cell memory formation after mild COVID-19. General study results and limits: Researchers found some responding clones in pre-infection memory, a sign that cross-reactive memory joined.

TCRdb re-called the 5' RACE reads through MiXCR, storing one row per CDR3 protein. The sample holds some 280,000 distinct CDR3 sequences; 15% to 20% are singletons and the top ten take roughly 24%. This clonotype was picked up many times. The target antigen is unknown. The CDR3 has 14 residues. V lost 3 bases and J 0 bases, leaving 8 bases between the germline ends. The sample comprised PBMCs or a T cell subset sorted from them (not recorded which). The sequence derives from a man aged 18 to 30 who had mild COVID-19 (a few samples of this study predate the infection). Cell type and time point are not known. V usage is TRBV12-3 or TRBV12-4 and J usage is TRBJ1-1; D not resolved. CDR3 sequence: CASSLEVMNTEAFF. The CDR3, as DNA: TGTGCCAGCAGTTTGGAGGTGATGAACACTGAAGCTTTCTTT.